This section outlines one T cell receptor delta chain sequence together with its context. This may be a read error, as it is one base from a much larger clone. TCRdb processed the reads again with the CATT caller. The data hold about 3,500 delta-chain clones, with around 0.65% observed a single time. This entry comes from a study of gamma-delta chains in newborns, infants, children. Study as a whole: Microbial exposure reportedly drives polyclonal innate γδ T cell expansion after birth.

Germline CDR1 GEAIGNYY, CDR2 EKD. The CDR3 is made up of 22 amino acids. The receptor was isolated from a child who was a newborn, infant or young child, either healthy, febrile or measles-vaccinated (not recorded which). The genes are TRDV2 and TRDJ3, with 12 bases that match TRDD3. Sequences were obtained from blood. CDR3 sequence: CARDPVPSLGDTQPWDTRQMFF. DNA for the CDR3: TGTGCCCGTGACCCCGTTCCTAGTCTGGGGGATACGCAGCCCTGGGACACCCGACAGATGTTTTTC.